The rows below give T cell receptor beta chains drawn from one sample of a study of vaccination effects on CD4 cells after COVID-19. The antigens these receptors bind are not known. The assay was immunoSEQ multiplex PCR, and TCRdb's table has in-frame clones only and misses some. The table has 30,000 to 45,000 clones, roughly 76% seen once. The input for sequencing was CD4+ T cells from PBMCs cultured with SARS-CoV-2 spike peptides, taken before COVID-19 vaccination. The receptors shown here come from a human donor who received a COVID-19 vaccine. The CDR3 runs from the conserved cysteine through the conserved F or W. The D gene is left open where the match is weak. For some rows the clone size is stated as once, few or many, or as a class when expanded; others skip it.

CDR3 DNA: TGTGCCAGCTCACGGGACAGGGGGATGCAAGAGACCCAGTACTTC; CDR3 protein: CASSRDRGMQETQYF; V gene: TRBV18; J gene: TRBJ2-5; clone size: -; D gene: TRBD1
CDR3 DNA: TGTGCCAGCTCACCACCGGTTTCTAGCGGGATACACTCCTACGAGCAGTACTTC; CDR3 protein: CASSPPVSSGIHSYEQYF; V gene: TRBV18; J gene: TRBJ2-7; clone size: -; D gene: TRBD2
CDR3 DNA: TGTGCCAGCAGTTCCAGGGGGCGATCTGGAAACACCATATATTTT; CDR3 protein: CASSSRGRSGNTIYF; V gene: TRBV6-5; J gene: TRBJ1-3; clone size: -; D gene: TRBD1
CDR3 DNA: TGTGCCACCAGCAGGCGGGGGGGGAACAATGAGCAGTTCTTC; CDR3 protein: CATSRRGGNNEQFF; V gene: TRBV15; J gene: TRBJ2-1; clone size: -; D gene: TRBD2
CDR3 DNA: TGTGCCAGCAGCTTCAGCCGGACTAGCGGGATAGGTGAGCAGTTCTTC; CDR3 protein: CASSFSRTSGIGEQFF; V gene: TRBV7-2; J gene: TRBJ2-1; clone size: -; D gene: TRBD2
CDR3 DNA: TGCAGTGCAAGGGTCGTGGAGACCCAGTACTTC; CDR3 protein: CSARVVETQYF; V gene: TRBV20-1; J gene: TRBJ2-5; clone size: -; D gene: -
CDR3 DNA: TGTGCCAGCTCTTTTCGGGATGGAGGTGGTAATGAGCAGTTCTTC; CDR3 protein: CASSFRDGGGNEQFF; V gene: TRBV5-4; J gene: TRBJ2-1; clone size: -; D gene: -
CDR3 DNA: TGTGCCTGGAGTGGGGGACTCCATGGCTACACCTTC; CDR3 protein: CAWSGGLHGYTF; V gene: TRBV30; J gene: TRBJ1-2; clone size: -; D gene: -
CDR3 DNA: TGCGCCAGCAGCCAAATCGTCAGGGGGCAAGGCGGGGAGCTGTTTTTT; CDR3 protein: CASSQIVRGQGGELFF; V gene: TRBV4-1; J gene: TRBJ2-2; clone size: few; D gene: TRBD1
CDR3 DNA: TGTGCCACCACCATTCAGGGTAACTATGGCTACACCTTC; CDR3 protein: CATTIQGNYGYTF; V gene: TRBV5-4; J gene: TRBJ1-2; clone size: -; D gene: -
CDR3 DNA: TGCGCCAGCAGCTTGGGCGGGGGGGCCTTTGATGAGCAGTTCTTC; CDR3 protein: CASSLGGGAFDEQFF; V gene: TRBV5-1; J gene: TRBJ2-1; clone size: once; D gene: TRBD2
CDR3 DNA: TGTGCCAGCAGTTTAGGGCGATTTGGGAGCTACGAGCAGTACTTC; CDR3 protein: CASSLGRFGSYEQYF; V gene: TRBV27; J gene: TRBJ2-7; clone size: -; D gene: -
CDR3 DNA: TGCGCCAGCAGCTTGACAGGGGGCACTGGGGATACGCAGTATTTT; CDR3 protein: CASSLTGGTGDTQYF; V gene: TRBV5-1; J gene: TRBJ2-3; clone size: few; D gene: TRBD1
CDR3 DNA: TGTGCCAGCATCCTCGGAAGGGGCGGGACTGAAGCTTTCTTT; CDR3 protein: CASILGRGGTEAFF; V gene: TRBV2; J gene: TRBJ1-1; clone size: -; D gene: -
CDR3 DNA: TGTGCCAGCAGCCAGACTAGCGGGAGGGACACCGGGGAGCTGTTTTTT; CDR3 protein: CASSQTSGRDTGELFF; V gene: TRBV3-1/TRBV3-2; J gene: TRBJ2-2; clone size: few; D gene: TRBD2
CDR3 DNA: TGTGCCAGCAGCCAAGATATGTCGGCCGTCTACGAGCAGTACTTC; CDR3 protein: CASSQDMSAVYEQYF; V gene: TRBV3-1/TRBV3-2; J gene: TRBJ2-7; clone size: -; D gene: -
CDR3 DNA: TGTGCCATCAGTAAGAGTCTGGGACAGGGACACGAGCAGTACTTC; CDR3 protein: CAISKSLGQGHEQYF; V gene: TRBV10-3; J gene: TRBJ2-7; clone size: -; D gene: TRBD1
CDR3 DNA: TGTGCCAGCAGTTTTACAGGGGGTAACTATGGCTACACCTTC; CDR3 protein: CASSFTGGNYGYTF; V gene: TRBV27; J gene: TRBJ1-2; clone size: few; D gene: TRBD1
CDR3 DNA: TGTGCCAGCTCACCCACAGTGGTCGCCAATCAGCCCCAGCATTTT; CDR3 protein: CASSPTVVANQPQHF; V gene: TRBV18; J gene: TRBJ1-5; clone size: -; D gene: -
CDR3 DNA: TGCGCCAGCAGCCAAGAGCCGCGTAACATTCAGTACTTC; CDR3 protein: CASSQEPRNIQYF; V gene: TRBV4-3; J gene: TRBJ2-4; clone size: -; D gene: -
CDR3 DNA: TGTGCCAGCAGCGCCTCCGGGACTAGCGGCAATGAGCAGTTCTTC; CDR3 protein: CASSASGTSGNEQFF; V gene: TRBV7-9; J gene: TRBJ2-1; clone size: few; D gene: TRBD2
CDR3 DNA: TGCAGTGCTAGTCGGGGGGCAGCTCAGCCCCAGCATTTT; CDR3 protein: CSASRGAAQPQHF; V gene: TRBV20-1; J gene: TRBJ1-5; clone size: -; D gene: -
CDR3 DNA: TGTGCCAGCAGCTTAGCTCATGATCGGGGTTACACCTTC; CDR3 protein: CASSLAHDRGYTF; V gene: TRBV7-2; J gene: TRBJ1-2; clone size: -; D gene: -
CDR3 DNA: TGCACCAGCAGCCAATTTACCGGGACTAGCGGTCTCCGCACCGGGGAGCTGTTTTTT; CDR3 protein: CTSSQFTGTSGLRTGELFF; V gene: TRBV1; J gene: TRBJ2-2; clone size: -; D gene: -
CDR3 DNA: TGTGCCACTAGGGACAAGACGGGTGAAAAACTGTTTTTT; CDR3 protein: CATRDKTGEKLFF; V gene: TRBV24-1; J gene: TRBJ1-4; clone size: -; D gene: -
CDR3 DNA: TGTGCCAGCAGGGACAGGAACACCGGGGAGCTGTTTTTT; CDR3 protein: CASRDRNTGELFF; V gene: TRBV3-1/TRBV3-2; J gene: TRBJ2-2; clone size: -; D gene: -
CDR3 DNA: TGTGCCAGCAGTTACCCGACAGGGTCCAGAGGGGAGCTGTTTTTT; CDR3 protein: CASSYPTGSRGELFF; V gene: TRBV6-2/TRBV6-3; J gene: TRBJ2-2; clone size: -; D gene: TRBD1
CDR3 DNA: TGTGCCATCAGTGAGTCGGACGCGAGAACCGGGGAGCTGTTTTTT; CDR3 protein: CAISESDARTGELFF; V gene: TRBV10-3; J gene: TRBJ2-2; clone size: -; D gene: -
CDR3 DNA: TGTGCCAGCTCACCAGGTGTCGGGGGGGCCAAAGATACGCAGTATTTT; CDR3 protein: CASSPGVGGAKDTQYF; V gene: TRBV18; J gene: TRBJ2-3; clone size: -; D gene: TRBD2
CDR3 DNA: TGTGCCAGCAGCGCCGACCCCGAGCAGTACTTC; CDR3 protein: CASSADPEQYF; V gene: TRBV9; J gene: TRBJ2-7; clone size: -; D gene: -
CDR3 DNA: TGTGCCAGCAGCTTTAAGGGTGGGGGCTGGGATGAGCAGTTCTTC; CDR3 protein: CASSFKGGGWDEQFF; V gene: TRBV7-9; J gene: TRBJ2-1; clone size: few; D gene: -
CDR3 DNA: TGTGCCAGCAGCCACGGAGGACAGGGGATAGCTAACTATGGCTACACCTTC; CDR3 protein: CASSHGGQGIANYGYTF; V gene: TRBV4-2; J gene: TRBJ1-2; clone size: few; D gene: TRBD1
CDR3 DNA: TGTGCCAGCAGCTTACCGGGACAGAACAATGAGCAGTTCTTC; CDR3 protein: CASSLPGQNNEQFF; V gene: TRBV5-4; J gene: TRBJ2-1; clone size: -; D gene: TRBD1
CDR3 DNA: TGTGCCAGCAGTCGTTCCGCAACCGAAAAACTGTTTTTT; CDR3 protein: CASSRSATEKLFF; V gene: TRBV12-3/TRBV12-4; J gene: TRBJ1-4; clone size: -; D gene: -
CDR3 DNA: TGTGCCAGCAGCCCCAGGTGGGGCGAGCAGTACTTC; CDR3 protein: CASSPRWGEQYF; V gene: TRBV6-5; J gene: TRBJ2-7; clone size: -; D gene: -
CDR3 DNA: TGTGCCAGTAGTCTGGGACAGGGGGCTTTTGGCTACACCTTC; CDR3 protein: CASSLGQGAFGYTF; V gene: TRBV19; J gene: TRBJ1-2; clone size: few; D gene: TRBD1
CDR3 DNA: TGCAGCGTTGAAGAAGACAGCCCCCTCTACACCTTC; CDR3 protein: CSVEEDSPLYTF; V gene: TRBV29-1; J gene: TRBJ1-2; clone size: few; D gene: -
CDR3 DNA: TGTGCCAGCAGCCCAAAAGGGCTGTTCTTC; CDR3 protein: CASSPKGLFF; V gene: TRBV7-9; J gene: TRBJ2-1; clone size: few; D gene: -
CDR3 DNA: TGTGCCAGCAGCCTGGGACATACTTATGGCTACACCTTC; CDR3 protein: CASSLGHTYGYTF; V gene: TRBV3-1/TRBV3-2; J gene: TRBJ1-2; clone size: few; D gene: -
CDR3 DNA: TGCAGCGTAGTGGACAGCGCAGATGGCTACACCTTC; CDR3 protein: CSVVDSADGYTF; V gene: TRBV29-1; J gene: TRBJ1-2; clone size: -; D gene: -
CDR3 DNA: TGTGCCAGTAGTCCCTCCGGGACAGGGGGCTATGGCTACACCTTC; CDR3 protein: CASSPSGTGGYGYTF; V gene: TRBV19; J gene: TRBJ1-2; clone size: -; D gene: TRBD1
CDR3 DNA: TGCGCCAGCAGCCCGCGGCAGGGCTCCTACAATGAGCAGTTCTTC; CDR3 protein: CASSPRQGSYNEQFF; V gene: TRBV4-1; J gene: TRBJ2-1; clone size: -; D gene: -
CDR3 DNA: TGTGCCAGCAGCCAAGCGGGGGGCCGAATCACTCACACTGAAGCTTTCTTT; CDR3 protein: CASSQAGGRITHTEAFF; V gene: TRBV3-1/TRBV3-2; J gene: TRBJ1-1; clone size: -; D gene: -